One sample yielded the 27 T cell receptor beta chains listed below, sequenced in a study of T cell repertoires in ileal Crohn's disease. Surgical specimens yielded lamina propria lymphocytes, which were density-gradient separated and then sorted. Assay: immunoSEQ multiplex PCR; the TCRdb copy retains only in-frame clones and omits some. This sample carries 6,000 or so clones, around nine tenths of them seen once, and the ten largest clones take around 0.86%. Input material: CD4+ T cells from ileum. The source of these receptors is an adult with Crohn's disease. Some clones in this sample may be carry-over from other donors' samples.

This clone was recorded a few times. V gene TRBV19 combines with J gene TRBJ2-1, with D perhaps TRBD2 (5 bases). Per germline, CDR1 LNHDA and CDR2 SQIVND (reference sequence). V was cut by 2 bases and J by 9 bases, with 5 bases left in between. The CDR3 extends over 11 amino acids. The CDR3 DNA follows: TGTGCCAGTAGTATAAGCGGTGAGCAGTTCTTC. Residues: CASSISGEQFF. Combining the CDR3 with reference TRBV19 and TRBJ2-1 gives the whole variable domain DGGITQSPKYLFRKEGQNVTLSCEQNLNHDAMYWYRQDPGQGLRLIYYSQIVNDFQKGDIAEGYSVSREKKESFPLTVTSAQKNPTAFYLCASSISGEQFFGPGTRLTVL.

This chain joins TRBV9 and TRBJ2-2; D is possibly TRBD1 (5 bases). CDR1 SGDLS and CDR2 YYNGEE come from the germline V gene. This CDR3 region has 14 residues. Trimming cost V 0 bases and J 6 bases, with 9 bases left between them. The CDR3 DNA reads as TGTGCCAGCAGCGTAGGCAGGGTGCCCGGGGAGCTGTTTTTT. Translation: CASSVGRVPGELFF.

The chain uses TRBV5-1 and TRBJ2-1; no reliable D call. This CDR3 contains 12 residues. V lost 0 bases and J 9 bases, leaving 7 bases between the germline ends. Germline CDR1 reads SGHRS; CDR2 reads YFSETQ. CDR3 in DNA: TGCGCCAGCAGCTTGGTAGAGTTTGAGCAGTTCTTC. Encoded protein: CASSLVEFEQFF.

The DNA of the CDR3 is TGTGCCAGCAGCCGAGCTAGCGGGAGTTCTCGGGATGAGCAGTTCTTC. Translation: CASSRASGSSRDEQFF. The V call is TRBV7-6, the J call TRBJ2-1; 10 bases line up with TRBD2. Looked up from germline, CDR1 is SGHVS and CDR2 is FNYEAQ. V was clipped by 5 bases and J by 8 bases; unmatched bases: 12. The CDR3 loop spans 16 amino acids.

The chain links TRBV30 to TRBJ2-3, with 8 bases identical to TRBD1. After removal of 1 base from V and 6 bases from J, the junction contained 6 bases not matched to a gene. The CDR3 covers 14 residues. Per the germline V gene, CDR1 is GTSNPN and CDR2 is SVGIG (reference sequence). This CDR3 is CAWSALRQGDTQYF. The CDR3 region has the DNA TGTGCCTGGAGTGCTCTTAGACAGGGGGATACGCAGTATTTT.

V is TRBV29-1 and J is TRBJ1-3; TRBD1 is a possible D gene (6 bases). Germline V lookup: CDR1 SQVTM, CDR2 ANQGSEA. With 6 bases removed from V and 2 bases from J, the gap between germline ends came to 14 bases. The CDR3 extends over 14 amino acids. For the CDR3, the DNA is TGCAGCGTAGTAAGGGGGACGCCTGGAAACACCATATATTTT. Its translation: CSVVRGTPGNTIYF.

The chain couples TRBV5-1 to TRBJ2-5; maybe TRBD1 (5 bases). Trimming removed 4 bases from V and 5 bases from J, with 21 bases in between. Germline V gives CDR1 SGHRS, CDR2 YFSETQ. CDR3 length: 16 amino acids. CDR3 loop: CASSPTGRALSETQYF. The CDR3 coding sequence is TGCGCCAGCAGCCCAACCGGCAGGGCACTGTCGGAGACCCAGTACTTC.

The chain employs TRBV2 and TRBJ2-3; no definite D call. The germline CDR1 and CDR2 sequences are SNHLY and FYNNEI. V was clipped by 5 bases and J by 0 bases, with 12 bases between them. The CDR3 length is 15 residues. CDR3 bases: TGTGCCAGCAGTAGGAACAGAATGAGCACAGATACGCAGTATTTT. As protein: CASSRNRMSTDTQYF.

This chain connects TRBV5-1 to TRBJ2-1; D possibly corresponds to TRBD2 (5 bases). V lost 0 bases, J lost 4 bases, and 17 bases lay in between. CDR3 length equals 17 residues. From germline, CDR1 is SGHRS and CDR2 YFSETQ. CDR3 region: CASSLARGSGIYNEQFF. The CDR3 nucleotides are TGCGCCAGCAGCTTGGCCCGGGGATCGGGAATATACAATGAGCAGTTCTTC.

The chain is built from TRBV5-8 and TRBJ1-1; D unresolved. The CDR3 covers 12 residues. Trimming pared 1 base from V and 11 bases from J, leaving 12 bases between. From germline, CDR1 is SGHTS and CDR2 YDEGEE. The CDR3 loop is CASSLTRGLAFF. The CDR3 bases are TGTGCCAGCAGCTTGACACGCGGGTTGGCTTTCTTT.

The chain links TRBV28 to TRBJ1-2, with D possibly matching TRBD1 (6 bases). The germline V and J ends were trimmed by 2 bases and 8 bases, with 18 bases remaining between them. Germline CDR1 and CDR2: MDHEN and SYDVKM. The CDR3 covers 15 residues. The CDR3 protein is CASSLGTTGYKGYTF. The CDR3 nucleotides read TGTGCCAGCAGTTTAGGGACAACAGGGTATAAGGGCTACACCTTC.

The V call is TRBV4-3, the J call TRBJ2-3, with D perhaps matching TRBD2 (5 bases). The CDR3 sequence is 15 residues long. Between the trimmed V and J ends, which lost 4 bases and 2 bases, there was a span of 13 bases. CDR1 LGHNA and CDR2 YSLEER come from the germline V gene. The CDR3 DNA reads TGCGCCAGCAGCCGCCAAGCTCTAGCCACAGATACGCAGTATTTT. Amino acid sequence: CASSRQALATDTQYF.

The J gene is TRBJ2-7, the V gene TRBV18, with D perhaps matching TRBD2 (5 bases). The V end was cut by 1 base, the J end by 5 bases, with 6 bases between. This CDR3 spans 12 amino acids. Germline CDR1 KGHSH, CDR2 LQKENI. The CDR3: CASSPLGDEQYF. In DNA form, the CDR3 reads TGTGCCAGCTCACCACTCGGGGACGAGCAGTACTTC.

The chain couples TRBV11-2 to TRBJ2-2, with D maybe TRBD2 (6 bases). Germline V gene data show CDR1 as SGHAT and CDR2 as FQNNGV. The CDR3 consists of 17 residues. V was cut by 1 base and J by 6 bases, with 18 bases left in between. The CDR3 region is CASSLVTGLLGAGELFF. In DNA form, the CDR3 reads TGTGCCAGCAGCTTAGTTACGGGACTCTTAGGGGCCGGGGAGCTGTTTTTT. The variable domain in full, completed from reference TRBV11-2 and TRBJ2-2, reads EAGVAQSPRYKIIEKRQSVAFWCNPISGHATLYWYQQILGQGPKLLIQFQNNGVVDDSQLPKDRFSAERLKGVDSTLKIQPAKLEDSAVYLCASSLVTGLLGAGELFFGEGSRLTVL.

This chain links TRBV19 with TRBJ1-1; tentative D call: TRBD1 (5 bases). Trimming pared 5 bases from V and 8 bases from J, leaving 12 bases between. Germline V lookup: CDR1 LNHDA, CDR2 SQIVND (reference sequence). This CDR3 has 12 amino acids. This CDR3 reads CASSGGGWEAFF. The CDR3 coding sequence is TGTGCCAGTAGTGGCGGGGGATGGGAAGCTTTCTTT.

The chain employs TRBV27 and TRBJ1-4; TRBD1 matches 7 bases. J was trimmed by 0 bases and V by 6 bases; bases with no gene match: 7. Looked up from germline, CDR1 is MNHEY and CDR2 is SMNVEV (reference sequence). The CDR3 is 16 residues long. The CDR3 bases are TGTGCCAGCAGCTCCCTACAGGGGTCAACTAATGAAAAACTGTTTTTT. Protein: CASSSLQGSTNEKLFF.

The chain has TRBV27 and TRBJ1-4; 9 nucleotides agree with TRBD1. The CDR3 is made up of 14 amino acids. J was trimmed by 8 bases and V by 6 bases; bases with no gene match: 7. Germline CDR1 and CDR2: MNHEY and SMNVEV (reference sequence). CDR3 DNA sequence: TGTGCCAGCAGGGCACAGGGGGCTGGGGAAAAACTGTTTTTT. Protein product: CASRAQGAGEKLFF. The entire variable domain, with the rest obtained from reference TRBV27 and TRBJ1-4, is as follows: EAQVTQNPRYLITVTGKKLTVTCSQNMNHEYMSWYRQDPGLGLRQIYYSMNVEVTDKGDVPEGYKVSRKEKRNFPLILESPSPNQTSLYFCASRAQGAGEKLFFGSGTQLSVL.

This chain joins TRBV7-2 and TRBJ2-7; D is undetermined. Germline loops: CDR1 SGHTA, CDR2 FQGNSA. This CDR3 region has 12 residues. Deletions cut 4 bases from V and 3 bases from J, with 7 bases between. CDR3 region: CASSYTVYEQYF. CDR3 DNA: TGTGCCAGCAGCTATACAGTCTACGAGCAGTACTTC.

The chain links TRBV29-1 to TRBJ2-3; 8 positions agree with TRBD2. The CDR3 length is 15 residues. The trim removed 3 bases at V and 0 bases at J, leaving 5 bases unmatched. Germline V CDR1 and CDR2: SQVTM, ANQGSEA. The CDR3 DNA reads TGCAGCGTTGAGGGTAGCGGGGATAGCACAGATACGCAGTATTTT. Its translation is CSVEGSGDSTDTQYF.

This clone has just one count. The chain recombines TRBV2 with TRBJ1-4; a weak D match, TRBD1 (6 bases). CDR1 is SNHLY, CDR2 FYNNEI, per germline. The V gene lost 0 bases and the J gene lost 7 bases, with 12 bases spanning the gap. CDR3 length: 15 residues. The CDR3 sequence: CASSEAVGAGEKLFF. The CDR3 coding sequence is TGTGCCAGCAGTGAAGCGGTGGGGGCTGGTGAAAAACTGTTTTTT.

The chain combines TRBV7-2 with TRBJ2-7; unclear D gene. The CDR3 contains 16 residues. Germline lookup yields CDR1 SGHTA and CDR2 FQGNSA. V dropped 2 bases and J dropped 6 bases, with 20 bases sitting between them. The CDR3 here is CASSLSITYLPREQYF. The CDR3 DNA reads as TGTGCCAGCAGCTTATCAATTACCTATCTACCTCGCGAGCAGTACTTC.

This rearrangement joins TRBV9 to TRBJ1-2; the D gene is possibly TRBD1 (6 bases). Germline V lookup: CDR1 SGDLS, CDR2 YYNGEE. V lost 7 bases, J lost 6 bases, and 16 bases lay in between. CDR3 length: 13 amino acids. The CDR3 region has the DNA TGTGCCAGCGATGAAAACAGGGCCCATGGCTACACCTTC. As protein: CASDENRAHGYTF.

To note about this clone: The junction departs from the called germline gene at one end, perhaps through a read error. The chain employs TRBV7-7 and TRBJ2-3; perhaps TRBD2 as D (5 bases). Germline CDR1 and CDR2: SSHAT and FNYEAQ (reference sequence). The CDR3 length is 15 residues. This CDR3 reads CASSLGTAGTDTQYF. The DNA of the CDR3 is TGTGCTAGCAGCTTAGGTACAGCGGGCACAGATACGCAGTATTTT.

This clone was counted once. The chain couples TRBV11-2 to TRBJ2-1, with TRBD1 matching over 8 bases. Per the germline V gene, CDR1 is SGHAT and CDR2 is FQNNGV. The CDR3 sequence is 16 residues long. V was pared by 2 bases and J by 4 bases, with 7 bases of the junction left unmatched. The CDR3 nucleotides are TGTGCCAGCAGCTTACCCTCCGGGACAGGATACAATGAGCAGTTCTTC. It yields the protein CASSLPSGTGYNEQFF.

The CDR3, as DNA: TGCGCCAGCAGCCCGCCGGAGAGAGCGGGCTCCTACGAGCAGTACTTC. It encodes CASSPPERAGSYEQYF. The chain has TRBV5-1 and TRBJ2-7, with D possibly TRBD2 on 6 matching bases. Trimming removed 4 bases at V and 0 bases at J, with 17 bases between. This CDR3 has 16 residues. Germline V gene lookup returns CDR1 SGHRS and CDR2 YFSETQ.

The chain joins TRBV6-5 to TRBJ1-1, with a weak D call TRBD1 (6 bases). V shed 4 bases and J shed 2 bases, with 11 bases lying between them. The CDR3 is 14 residues long. The germline V gene has CDR1 MNHEY and CDR2 SVGAGI. The CDR3 sequence is CASSFRGGNTEAFF. The CDR3 DNA reads as TGTGCCAGCAGTTTCAGGGGCGGCAACACTGAAGCTTTCTTT.

DNA for the CDR3: TGTGCCTGGAGTCCAATCGATCAGGCGGGAGGACTCCAGTACTTC. It codes for CAWSPIDQAGGLQYF. The V gene is TRBV30, the J gene TRBJ2-7, with 8 bases that match TRBD2. V was pared by 2 bases and J by 10 bases, with 16 bases of the junction left unmatched. Germline V gives CDR1 GTSNPN, CDR2 SVGIG (reference sequence). The CDR3 is 15 residues long.